This record looks at one T cell receptor (beta chain) sequence and its context. A read error is the likely source, as a far larger clone sits one nucleotide away. TRAV- and TRBV-specific primers, spanning alpha and beta chains, primed first-strand cDNA. Over approximately 20 PCR cycles, TCRs were amplified from a constant-region primer and V-primer adapter. TCRdb analysed the reads with MiXCR anew, one entry per CDR3 protein. Of around 58,000 distinct CDR3 sequences in the sample, about 25% were seen once. Time point reported: after trial treatment. Treatment indicated: LDRT plus nivolumab, ipilimumab, low-dose cyclophosphamide and aspirin (RACIN trial). This specimen comes from a study of low-dose radiotherapy and immunotherapy resistance in tumors. Overall study context: Cohort 1 got 0.5 Gy per fraction every 2 weeks, 6.5 Gy in total. Patients' oral aspirin dose was 300 mg daily across four cycles from cycle 1 day 1.

This sample comprised PBMCs, obtained after low-dose radiotherapy plus immunotherapy. The source of this sequence is a male donor with prostate cancer.

CDR3 nucleotides: TGTGCCAGCAGCTTGGGGGGGCCCTTAGCGGCATCCTACAATGAGCAGTACTTC. Translation gives CASSLGGPLAASYNEQYF. This rearrangement joins TRBV5-4 to TRBJ2-7; either TRBD1 or TRBD2 may supply D (6 bases each). This CDR3 has 18 residues. V lost 0 bases and J lost 7, with 26 bases in between. Germline V gene sequence: CDR1 SGHNT, CDR2 YYREEE (reference sequence).